The 23 T cell receptor beta chains listed next were all sequenced from one sample in a study of Graves' ophthalmopathy and Graves' hyperthyroidism. Amplified material comprised TCR beta CDR3 regions derived from RNA transcripts. RT-PCR was first run with HTBI primers, then multiplex PCR in a second round. TCRdb re-called the multiplex PCR reads with MiXCR, one entry per CDR3 protein. The sample yields approximately 640,000 distinct CDR3 sequences, roughly 41% seen once. The sample was peripheral blood. All receptors come from an adult man with Graves' ophthalmopathy.

In its sample, this clonotype was seen many times. The chain links TRBV7-9 to TRBJ2-5; D is possibly TRBD1 (5 bases). V was pared by 5 bases and J by 6 bases, with 19 bases between. This CDR3 is 15 amino acids long. The germline V gene encodes CDR1 SEHNR and CDR2 FQNEAQ (reference sequence). The CDR3 here is CASSDPAGSGQTQYF. CDR3 in DNA: TGTGCCAGCAGCGACCCGGCAGGGTCTGGGCAGACCCAGTACTTC.

The chain joins TRBV19 to TRBJ2-2; 7 positions match TRBD1. Germline V CDR1 and CDR2: LNHDA, SQIVND (reference sequence). J lost 0 bases, V lost 2 bases, and 0 bases had no gene match. The CDR3 is 15 residues long. CDR3 DNA: TGTGCCAGTAGTATAAGGGGGCCGAACACCGGGGAGCTGTTTTTT. This sequence encodes CASSIRGPNTGELFF.

There are many counts of this clonotype. This sequence joins TRBV7-3 and TRBJ2-5; D unresolved. Germline CDR1 and CDR2: SGHTA and FQGTGA. Trimming took 0 bases from V and 4 from J, leaving 12 bases between them. This CDR3 has 15 residues. The CDR3 reads CASSLTAHSGETQYF. CDR3 DNA sequence: TGTGCCAGCAGCTTAACGGCACACTCGGGAGAGACCCAGTACTTC.

V and J are TRBV12-3 or TRBV12-4 and TRBJ2-7; the match to TRBD1 covers 11 bases. The CDR3 covers 17 residues. The CDR3 DNA reads as TGTGCTAGTGGTTCGAATACCGGGACAGGGGGAAGTGACGAGCAGTACTTC. Translating gives CASGSNTGTGGSDEQYF.

CDR3 DNA: TGTGCCAGCAGCCAAGGGACAGGGGGCAATGGCTACACCTTC. This sequence encodes CASSQGTGGNGYTF. J is TRBJ1-2 and V is TRBV9, with 12 bases matching TRBD1. Trimming cost V 4 bases and J 6 bases; bases outside gene matches: 4. The CDR3 is 14 residues long. CDR1 is SGDLS, CDR2 YYNGEE, per germline.

The chain couples TRBV10-3 to TRBJ2-2; the match to TRBD1 covers 8 bases. This CDR3 region has 15 residues. Per germline, CDR1 ENHRY and CDR2 SYGVKD. V dropped 2 bases and J dropped 5; count of bases not matched to a gene: 4. The CDR3 loop reads CAISERTGNTGELFF. CDR3 DNA: TGTGCCATCAGTGAGAGGACAGGGAATACCGGGGAGCTGTTTTTT.

The table lists this clonotype with a few counts. The CDR3 DNA reads TGTGCCAGCTCGGACAGGGGGCTCCATGGCTACACCTTC. Translation: CASSDRGLHGYTF. The rearrangement links TRBV6-7 to TRBJ1-2; 11 bases map to TRBD1. TRBV6-7 is an ORF; its function is uncertain. The CDR3 covers 13 residues. V lost 8 bases to trimming and J lost 6 bases; unmatched junction nucleotides: 5.

The chain recombines TRBV4-3 with TRBJ2-5; possibly TRBD2 for D (6 bases). CDR1 and CDR2 from the germline V gene are LGHNA and YSLEER. This CDR3 is built from 15 residues. The V end lost 0 bases, the J end lost 2 bases, and 10 bases lay between the germline ends. The CDR3 DNA is TGCGCCAGCAGCCAAGATGCCCGGGGGCAAGAGACCCAGTACTTC. It translates to CASSQDARGQETQYF.

The chain uses TRBV19 and TRBJ2-2, with 8 positions matching TRBD1. The CDR3 runs 15 residues. V lost 7 bases to trimming and J lost 5 bases; unmatched junction nucleotides: 9. Germline V lookup: CDR1 LNHDA, CDR2 SQIVND (reference sequence). CDR3 nucleotides: TGTGCCAGTACCGTGCAGGGGGCAACGACCGGGGAGCTGTTTTTT. Amino acid sequence: CASTVQGATTGELFF.

This clonotype was observed at least ten times. V and J are TRBV20-1 and TRBJ1-2, with D perhaps TRBD1 (5 bases). In germline, CDR1 is DFQATT, CDR2 SNEGSKA (reference sequence). The V gene lost 6 bases and the J gene lost 3 bases, with 14 bases spanning the gap. The CDR3 length is 13 residues. The CDR3 loop reads CSAAAGGYYGYTF. In nucleotides, the CDR3 is TGCAGTGCGGCGGCCGGGGGATACTATGGCTACACCTTC.

The chain uses TRBV24-1 and TRBJ2-2; 9 bases align to TRBD1. The CDR3 is 14 residues long. V lost 4 bases and J lost 10; bases outside the gene matches: 6. The germline V gene has CDR1 KGHDR and CDR2 SFDVKD. Written as DNA, the CDR3 is TGTGCCACCAGTGACGGGACAGGGTATAAGGAGCTGTTTTTT. It codes for CATSDGTGYKELFF.

This clonotype appeared many times. This rearrangement joins TRBV19 to TRBJ1-6; D perhaps matches TRBD1 (5 bases). CDR3 length: 16 residues. Germline V gene data show CDR1 as LNHDA and CDR2 as SQIVND (reference sequence). V was shortened by 3 bases and J by 9 bases, with 18 bases between the two germline ends. The chain's CDR3 is CASSIGAGQGISPLHF. In DNA form, the CDR3 reads TGTGCCAGTAGTATTGGTGCAGGGCAAGGGATTTCACCCCTCCACTTT.

Details on this clonotype: The junction differs from germline at one of its ends, possibly a read error. This chain uses TRBV7-9 with TRBJ2-7, with 7 bases matching TRBD2. This CDR3 is built from 16 residues. Germline V CDR1 and CDR2: SEHNR, FQNEAQ (reference sequence). CDR3 nucleotide sequence: TGCGCCAGCAGCCAGGCGGGGCGCGGGAGCGCCCACGAGCAGTACTTC. Translated, it gives CASSQAGRGSAHEQYF.

This clonotype was counted ten times or more. The V call is TRBV5-6, the J call TRBJ2-7; 11 bases map to TRBD1. Germline loops: CDR1 SGHDT, CDR2 YYEEEE. The CDR3 totals 14 residues. After removal of 5 bases from V and 2 bases from J, the junction contained 3 bases not matched to a gene. The CDR3 sequence: CASRGQGATYEQYF. Written as DNA, the CDR3 is TGTGCCAGCAGAGGACAGGGGGCAACCTACGAGCAGTACTTC.

About this clonotype: A much larger clone differs by one base, so this may be a read error. This chain links TRBV12-5 with TRBJ1-5; TRBD1 is a possible D gene (5 bases). CDR1 LGHNT and CDR2 FRNRAP come from the germline V gene. The CDR3 length is 13 residues. The CDR3 sequence: CASPRDGSQPQHF. The CDR3 nucleotides are TGTGCCAGCCCCAGGGACGGCAGTCAGCCCCAGCATTTT.

The chain uses TRBV29-1 and TRBJ1-3; 9 bases are shared with TRBD1. Germline values: CDR1 SQVTM, CDR2 ANQGSEA. This CDR3 has 12 amino acids. V trimming: 5 bases; J trimming: 7 bases; junction bases outside the gene matches: 3. The CDR3 nucleotides are TGCAGCGTTCTTGACAGGGGGAACACCATATATTTT. Its translation is CSVLDRGNTIYF.

The chain employs TRBV5-1 and TRBJ1-2; 7 nucleotides match TRBD1. V lost 2 bases and J lost 2; bases outside the gene matches: 3. The germline V gene has CDR1 SGHRS and CDR2 YFSETQ. The CDR3 totals 14 residues. CDR3 region: CASSFGTDNYGYTF. For the CDR3, the DNA is TGCGCCAGCAGCTTTGGGACAGACAACTATGGCTACACCTTC. The variable domain in full, with the rest retrieved from reference TRBV5-1 and TRBJ1-2, is KAGVTQTPRYLIKTRGQQVTLSCSPISGHRSVSWYQQTPGQGLQFLFEYFSETQRNKGNFPGRFSGRQFSNSRSEMNVSTLELGDSALYLCASSFGTDNYGYTFGSGTRLTVV.

This clonotype came up once. The V gene is TRBV25-1, the J gene TRBJ1-6; 9 bases fit TRBD1. CDR1 MGHDK and CDR2 SYGVNS come from the germline V gene. The CDR3 has 16 residues. V trimming: 2 bases; J trimming: 5 bases; junction bases outside the gene matches: 4. The DNA of the CDR3 is TGTGCCAGCAGTGAAACGGGACAGGGAAATAATTCACCCCTCCACTTT. This gives the protein CASSETGQGNNSPLHF.

This chain connects TRBV11-2 to TRBJ1-1; a weak D match, TRBD1 (6 bases). Trimming stripped 5 bases from V and 4 bases from J, with 23 bases between. CDR3 size: 17 residues. Germline V CDR1 and CDR2: SGHAT, FQNNGV. This chain's CDR3 is CASSVEDRGGASTEAFF. The CDR3 DNA sequence: TGTGCCAGCAGCGTTGAAGATCGGGGGGGCGCTTCCACTGAAGCTTTCTTT.

This sequence joins TRBV20-1 and TRBJ1-2, with 10 bases lining up with TRBD1. Looked up from germline, CDR1 is DFQATT and CDR2 is SNEGSKA (reference sequence). This CDR3 is built from 15 residues. V was pared by 6 bases and J by 7 bases, with 14 bases of the junction left unmatched. The CDR3 DNA follows: TGCAGTGCCCAAGGGGGACAGGGGTCCCTTGGTGGCTACACCTTC. Protein sequence: CSAQGGQGSLGGYTF.

This clonotype was seen many times. The V and J genes are TRBV7-3 and TRBJ1-1, with D perhaps matching TRBD1 (5 bases). V was pared by 5 bases and J by 1 base, with 14 bases between. The CDR3 loop spans 15 amino acids. In germline, CDR1 is SGHTA, CDR2 FQGTGA. The CDR3 DNA reads TGTGCCAGCAGCATAGGGTACGGGGGGAACACTGAAGCTTTCTTT. Translation: CASSIGYGGNTEAFF.

The chain couples TRBV7-9 to TRBJ2-3; D is uncertain. The germline V and J ends were trimmed by 5 bases and 5 bases, with 8 bases remaining between them. The germline V gene has CDR1 SEHNR and CDR2 FQNEAQ (reference sequence). The CDR3 covers 12 residues. The CDR3 protein is CASSPTRDTQYF. CDR3 DNA sequence: TGTGCCAGCAGCCCCACGCGAGATACGCAGTATTTT.

This clonotype was counted many times. The V and J genes are TRBV20-1 and TRBJ2-5, with 8 bases lining up with TRBD2. V was clipped by 4 bases and J by 2 bases; unmatched bases: 9. In germline, CDR1 is DFQATT, CDR2 SNEGSKA (reference sequence). This CDR3 comprises 15 residues. CDR3 loop: CSATDSAGVQETQYF. Written as DNA, the CDR3 is TGCAGTGCTACCGACTCAGCGGGGGTACAAGAGACCCAGTACTTC.